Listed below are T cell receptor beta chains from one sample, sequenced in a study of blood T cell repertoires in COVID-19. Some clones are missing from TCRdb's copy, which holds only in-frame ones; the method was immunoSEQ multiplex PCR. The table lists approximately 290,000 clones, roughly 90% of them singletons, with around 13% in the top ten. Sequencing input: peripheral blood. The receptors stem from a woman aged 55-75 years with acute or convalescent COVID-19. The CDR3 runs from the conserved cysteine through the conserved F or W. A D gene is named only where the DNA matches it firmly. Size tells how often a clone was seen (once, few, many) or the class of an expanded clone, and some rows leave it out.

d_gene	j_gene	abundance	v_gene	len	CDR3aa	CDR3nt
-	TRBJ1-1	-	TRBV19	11	CARALDTEAFF	TGTGCCAGAGCTTTAGACACTGAAGCTTTCTTT
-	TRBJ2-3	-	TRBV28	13	CASSLRSPDTQYF	TGTGCCAGCAGTTTAAGGAGTCCAGATACGCAGTATTTT
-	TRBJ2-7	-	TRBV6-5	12	CASKAGSYEQYF	TGTGCCAGCAAGGCCGGGTCCTACGAGCAGTACTTC
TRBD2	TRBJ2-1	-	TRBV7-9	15	CASSSGLAGYNEQFF	TGTGCCAGCAGCTCGGGACTAGCGGGCTACAATGAGCAGTTCTTC
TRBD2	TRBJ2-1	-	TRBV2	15	CASSDRLAGLSEQFF	TGTGCCAGCAGTGACCGACTAGCGGGACTTAGTGAGCAGTTCTTC
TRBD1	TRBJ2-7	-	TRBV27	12	CASGDRNYEQYF	TGTGCCAGCGGGGACAGAAACTACGAGCAGTACTTC
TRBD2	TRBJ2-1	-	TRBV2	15	CASSPGLAALNEQFF	TGTGCCAGCAGCCCCGGACTAGCGGCTTTGAATGAGCAGTTCTTC
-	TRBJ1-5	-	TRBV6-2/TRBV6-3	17	CASSPWRGQGRNQPQHF	TGTGCCAGCAGCCCTTGGCGGGGGCAGGGGCGCAATCAGCCCCAGCATTTT
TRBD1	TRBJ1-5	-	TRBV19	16	CASSIHGTDSNQPQHF	TGTGCCAGTAGTATTCACGGGACAGATAGCAATCAGCCCCAGCATTTT
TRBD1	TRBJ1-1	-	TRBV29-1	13	CSVSRGLDTEAFF	TGCAGCGTGAGCAGGGGGCTGGACACTGAAGCTTTCTTT
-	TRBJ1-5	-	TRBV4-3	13	CASSQDLNQPQHF	TGCGCCAGCAGCCAAGACCTGAATCAGCCCCAGCATTTT
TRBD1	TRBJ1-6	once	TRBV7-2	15	CASSPRTGYNSPLHF	TGTGCCAGCAGCCCCCGGACAGGTTATAATTCACCCCTCCACTTT
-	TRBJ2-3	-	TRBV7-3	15	CASSLLGSSPDTQYF	TGTGCCAGCAGCTTATTGGGCAGTTCCCCAGATACGCAGTATTTT
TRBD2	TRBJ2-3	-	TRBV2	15	CASSESGGATDTQYF	TGTGCCAGCAGTGAAAGCGGGGGGGCCACAGATACGCAGTATTTT
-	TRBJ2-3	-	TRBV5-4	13	CASSLDWRDTQYF	TGTGCCAGCAGCTTGGACTGGAGGGATACGCAGTATTTT
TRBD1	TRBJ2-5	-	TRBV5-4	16	CASSSTGQGEYETQYF	TGTGCCAGCAGCTCTACGGGACAGGGTGAATACGAGACCCAGTACTTC
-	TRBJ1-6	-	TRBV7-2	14	CASSLWLDNSPLHF	TGTGCCAGCAGCTTATGGCTGGATAATTCACCCCTCCACTTT
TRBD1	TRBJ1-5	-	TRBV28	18	CASRSMRDRFGLRQPQHF	TGTGCCAGCAGATCTATGCGGGACAGATTCGGCCTCAGGCAGCCCCAGCATTTT
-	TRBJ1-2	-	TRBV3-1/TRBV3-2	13	CASSNREFYGYTF	TGTGCCAGCAGCAACAGGGAGTTCTATGGCTACACCTTC
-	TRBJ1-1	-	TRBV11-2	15	CASSLGPRARTEAFF	TGTGCCAGCAGCTTAGGTCCCAGGGCCCGAACTGAAGCTTTCTTT
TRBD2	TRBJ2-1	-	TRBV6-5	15	CASSRSGGTYNEQFF	TGTGCCAGCAGTCGAAGCGGGGGAACCTACAATGAGCAGTTCTTC
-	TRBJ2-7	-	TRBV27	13	CASSAGILYEQYF	TGTGCCAGCAGCGCAGGGATCCTCTACGAGCAGTACTTC
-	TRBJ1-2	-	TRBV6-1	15	CASSEGSPRSYGYTF	TGTGCCAGCAGTGAGGGGAGCCCCCGGTCCTATGGCTACACCTTC
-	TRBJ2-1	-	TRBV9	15	CASGLPGPRDNEQFF	TGTGCCAGCGGTTTACCGGGTCCCAGGGACAATGAGCAGTTCTTC
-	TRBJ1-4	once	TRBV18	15	CASSPQGRRNEKLFF	TGTGCCAGCTCGCCTCAGGGGCGGAGAAATGAAAAACTGTTTTTT
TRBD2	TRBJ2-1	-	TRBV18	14	CASSPTSDHNEQFF	TGTGCCAGCTCACCAACTAGCGACCACAATGAGCAGTTCTTC
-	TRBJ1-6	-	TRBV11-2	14	CASSSTNRVSPLHF	TGTGCCAGCAGCTCGACGAACAGGGTCTCACCCCTCCACTTT
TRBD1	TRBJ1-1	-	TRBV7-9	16	CASSSSNRGRNTEAFF	TGTGCCAGCAGCTCATCCAACAGGGGGAGAAACACTGAAGCTTTCTTT
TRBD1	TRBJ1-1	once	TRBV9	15	CASSPGTVESTEAFF	TGTGCCAGCAGCCCCGGGACAGTAGAGAGCACTGAAGCTTTCTTT
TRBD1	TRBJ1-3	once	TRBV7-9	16	CASSARDRVPGNTIYF	TGTGCCAGCAGCGCGCGGGACAGGGTCCCTGGAAACACCATATATTTT
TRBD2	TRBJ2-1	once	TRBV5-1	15	CASSLAAGGFNEQFF	TGCGCCAGCAGCTTGGCAGCGGGAGGATTCAATGAGCAGTTCTTC
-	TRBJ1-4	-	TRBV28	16	CASSLFSARSNEKLFF	TGTGCCAGCAGTTTATTCTCCGCCAGGTCGAATGAAAAACTGTTTTTT
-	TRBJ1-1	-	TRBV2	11	CGSTREGDNFF	TGTGGCAGTACCCGAGAGGGCGACAATTTCTTT